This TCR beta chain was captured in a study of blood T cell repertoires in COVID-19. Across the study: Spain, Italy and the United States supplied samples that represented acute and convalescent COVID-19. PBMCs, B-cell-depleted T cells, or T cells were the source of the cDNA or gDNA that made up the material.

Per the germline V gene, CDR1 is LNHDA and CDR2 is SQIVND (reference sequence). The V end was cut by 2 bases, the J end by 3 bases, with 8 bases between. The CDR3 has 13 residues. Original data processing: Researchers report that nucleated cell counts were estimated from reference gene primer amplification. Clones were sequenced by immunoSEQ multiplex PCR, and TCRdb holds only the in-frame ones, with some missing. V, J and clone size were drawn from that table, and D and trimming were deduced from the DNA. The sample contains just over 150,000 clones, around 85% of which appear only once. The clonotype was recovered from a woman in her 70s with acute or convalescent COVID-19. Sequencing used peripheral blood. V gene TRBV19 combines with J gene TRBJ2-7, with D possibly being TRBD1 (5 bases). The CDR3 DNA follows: TGTGCCAGTAGTATACAGGGTAGCTACGAGCAGTACTTC. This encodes CASSIQGSYEQYF. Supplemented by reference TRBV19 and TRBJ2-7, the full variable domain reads DGGITQSPKYLFRKEGQNVTLSCEQNLNHDAMYWYRQDPGQGLRLIYYSQIVNDFQKGDIAEGYSVSREKKESFPLTVTSAQKNPTAFYLCASSIQGSYEQYFGPGTRLTVT.